This paragraph reports one TCR beta chain. One end of the junction varies from germline; a read error may be responsible. This sample is part of a study of blood T cell repertoires in COVID-19. Background on the study: COVID-19 samples collected from the United States, Italy and Spain covered acute and convalescent phases. The cDNA or gDNA used as material had been derived from T cells, B-cell-depleted T cells, or PBMCs.

Original methodology: From reference gene primer amplification, estimates of nucleated cell counts were derived. Generated by immunoSEQ multiplex PCR, the TCRdb table keeps only in-frame clones and is missing some. V and J calls plus clone size are reproduced from that table; the DNA served to infer D and trimming. There are 50,000 or so clones in the sample; roughly 89% occur only once, and about 13% lies in the top ten. The CDR3 has 13 amino acids. CDR1 SSHAT and CDR2 FNYEAQ come from the germline V gene (reference sequence). The rearrangement links TRBV7-7 to TRBJ1-1; perhaps TRBD1 as D (5 bases). Sequencing used peripheral blood. The sequence came from a man aged 55 to 69 with active COVID-19. The CDR3 here is CASSLGAGTEAFF. In DNA, the CDR3 is TGTGCTAGCAGCTTAGGGGCAGGCACTGAAGCTTTCTTT.